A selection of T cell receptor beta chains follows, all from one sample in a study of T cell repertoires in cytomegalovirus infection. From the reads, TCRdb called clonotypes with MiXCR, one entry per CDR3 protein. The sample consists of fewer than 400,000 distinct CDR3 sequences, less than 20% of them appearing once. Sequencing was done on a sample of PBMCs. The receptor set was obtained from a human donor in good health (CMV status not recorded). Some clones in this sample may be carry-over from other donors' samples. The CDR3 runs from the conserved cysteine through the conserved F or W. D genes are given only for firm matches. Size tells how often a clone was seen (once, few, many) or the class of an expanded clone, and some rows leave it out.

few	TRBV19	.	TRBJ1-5	TGTGCCAGTAGTATAAGGGCAGTAGAGTATAGCAATCAGCCCCAGCATTTT	CASSIRAVEYSNQPQHF
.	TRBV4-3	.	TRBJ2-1	TGCGCCAGCAGCCAAGATTCTGACGGGGGTGAGCAGTTCTTC	CASSQDSDGGEQFF
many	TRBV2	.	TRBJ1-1	TGTGCCAGCAGCACACAGAGGGCGAACACTGAAGCTTTCTTT	CASSTQRANTEAFF
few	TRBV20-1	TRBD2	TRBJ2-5	TGTAGTGCAAGCGGACCGGGGGGGTTCGGAGAGACCCAGTACTTC	CSASGPGGFGETQYF
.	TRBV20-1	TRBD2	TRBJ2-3	TGCAGTGTCTTGCGGGGGGTAAGCACAGATACGCAGTATTTT	CSVLRGVSTDTQYF
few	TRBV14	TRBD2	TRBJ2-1	TGTGCCAGCAGCCAAGGACGGCGCGGGAGGATATACAATGAGCAGTTCTTC	CASSQGRRGRIYNEQFF
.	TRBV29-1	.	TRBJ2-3	TGCAGCGTGGCCCCGACAGATACGCAGTATTTT	CSVAPTDTQYF
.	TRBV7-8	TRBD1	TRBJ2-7	TGTGCCAGCAGCTTAGCGGGGACAGGGGGACACGAGCAGTACTTC	CASSLAGTGGHEQYF
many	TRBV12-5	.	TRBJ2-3	TGTGCTAGTGGTTTGCCCTCGGGGACAGATACGCAGTATTTT	CASGLPSGTDTQYF
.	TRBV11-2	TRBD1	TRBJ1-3	TGTGCCAGCAGCCACCGCACAGGGGGAGGTAACACCATATATTTT	CASSHRTGGGNTIYF
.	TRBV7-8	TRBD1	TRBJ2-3	TGTGCCAGCAGCTTAACACAGGGGGCCCTTTTT	CASSLTQGALF
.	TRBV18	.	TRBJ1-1	TGTGCCAGCTCACAACCGAGGGGGGCCGTCGAGGGAGCTTTCTTT	CASSQPRGAVEGAFF
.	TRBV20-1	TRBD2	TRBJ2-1	TGCAGTGCTTTGCTAGCGGGGGTGTGGAATGAGCAGTTCTTC	CSALLAGVWNEQFF
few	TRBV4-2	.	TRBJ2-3	TGTGCCAGCAGCCAAACACACGTCGAGGGAAAGACAGATACGCAGTATTTT	CASSQTHVEGKTDTQYF
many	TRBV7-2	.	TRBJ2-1	TGTGCCAGCAGCGCAAGATCACTTAATGAGCAGTTCTTC	CASSARSLNEQFF
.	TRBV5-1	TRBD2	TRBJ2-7	TGCGCCAGCAGCTCAAGGGCGGGGGGAGCCTACGAGCAGTACTTC	CASSSRAGGAYEQYF
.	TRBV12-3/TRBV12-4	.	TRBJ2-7	TGTGCCAGCAGTCCCGATGGAGTCGCCGAGCAGTACTTC	CASSPDGVAEQYF
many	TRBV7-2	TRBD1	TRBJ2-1	TGTGCCAGCAGCCCCCAGGGGGCGCTTTGGAATGAGCAGTTCTTC	CASSPQGALWNEQFF
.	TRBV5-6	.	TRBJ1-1	TGTGCCAGCAGGCTAACTCAGGGAGGTCTTTCAGCACTTTTCTTT	CASRLTQGGLSALFF
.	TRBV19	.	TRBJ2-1	TGTGCCAGTAGATATCCGGCGCTGGGCGAGCAGTTCTTC	CASRYPALGEQFF
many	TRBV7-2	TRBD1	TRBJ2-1	TGTGCCAGCAGCTTAGCCGACAGGGGATACAATGAGCAGTTCTTC	CASSLADRGYNEQFF
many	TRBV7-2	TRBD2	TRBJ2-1	TGTGCCAGCCAGGGACTAGCGGGTTCCTTTGAGCAGTTCTTC	CASQGLAGSFEQFF
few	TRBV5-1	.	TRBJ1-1	TGCGCCAGCAGCCACGTGGAGGGGAGGAACACTGAAGCTTTCTTT	CASSHVEGRNTEAFF
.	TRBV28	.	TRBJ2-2	TGTGCCATCCGAGACCAGGGCGGAACCGGGGAGCTGTTTTTT	CAIRDQGGTGELFF
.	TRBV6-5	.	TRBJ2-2	TGTGCCAGCAGTCCCAATCGGGGCGGCGGGCTGTTTTTT	CASSPNRGGGLFF
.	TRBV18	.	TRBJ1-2	TGTGCCAGCTCACCGGTCTTAGGGGGAAACTATGGCTACACCTTC	CASSPVLGGNYGYTF
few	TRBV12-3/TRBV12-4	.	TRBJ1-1	TGTGCCAGCTCTAAAGGACTTGGAGCTTTCTTT	CASSKGLGAFF
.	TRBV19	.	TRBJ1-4	TGTGCCAGTACAACGGCTACAAAACTGTTTTTT	CASTTATKLFF
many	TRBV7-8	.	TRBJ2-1	TGTGCCAGCAGCTCCCCCGAGATTGAGCAGTTCTTC	CASSSPEIEQFF
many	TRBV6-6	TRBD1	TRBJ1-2	TGTGCCAGCAGTTCACAGGGGGCTAGCGACTATGGCTACACCTTC	CASSSQGASDYGYTF
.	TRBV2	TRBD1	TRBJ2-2	TGTGCCAGCAGCGGACAGGGCGGCGGCACCGGGGAGCTGTTTTTT	CASSGQGGGTGELFF
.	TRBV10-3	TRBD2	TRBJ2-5	TGTGCCATCAGTGTCGAGACTAGCGGGAAAGAGACCCAGTACTTC	CAISVETSGKETQYF
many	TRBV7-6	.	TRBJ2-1	TGTGCCAGCAGCTCAGGGGATGAGCAGTTCTTC	CASSSGDEQFF
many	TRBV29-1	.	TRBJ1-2	TGCAGCGTTGGTGGGGATCCAGCTAACTATGGCTACACCTTC	CSVGGDPANYGYTF
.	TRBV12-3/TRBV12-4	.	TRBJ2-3	TGTGCCAGCGGGGTTGAGGACACAGATACGCAGTATTTT	CASGVEDTDTQYF
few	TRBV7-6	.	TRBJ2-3	TGTGCCAGCACCGAAGGGTCCCCGTACACAGATACGCAGTATTTT	CASTEGSPYTDTQYF
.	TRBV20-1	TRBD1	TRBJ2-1	TGCAGTGCTAGAGATATCCGGCAGGGGGCATACAATGAGCAGTTCTTC	CSARDIRQGAYNEQFF
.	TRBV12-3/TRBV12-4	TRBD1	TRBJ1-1	TGTGCCAGCAGGGCTAACAGGGGGGAAGCTTTCTTT	CASRANRGEAFF
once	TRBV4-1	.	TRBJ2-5	TGCGCCAGCAGCCAAGCTGGCCAGCTAGAGACCCAGTACTTC	CASSQAGQLETQYF
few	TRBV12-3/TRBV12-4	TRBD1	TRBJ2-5	TGTGCCAGCAGCACAGGGGCGTTAGAGACCCAGTACTTC	CASSTGALETQYF
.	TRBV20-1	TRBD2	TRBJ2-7	TGCAGTGCTAGAGAGGCACTAGCGGGCTCCTACGAGCAGTACTTC	CSAREALAGSYEQYF
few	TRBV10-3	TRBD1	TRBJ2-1	TGTGCCATCAGTGACCCCGGGACAGGGGGTTACAATGAGCAGTTCTTC	CAISDPGTGGYNEQFF
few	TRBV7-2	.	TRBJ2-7	TGTGCCAGCAGCCAGGTGGGGGGTCAGTCCTACGAGCAGTACTTC	CASSQVGGQSYEQYF
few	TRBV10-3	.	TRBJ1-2	TGTGCCGCAACCGGACGGATTAACTATGGCTACACCTTC	CAATGRINYGYTF
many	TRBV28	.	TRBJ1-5	TGTGCCAGCAGCTCCCAAAGAGGGACATCGGAAAAGCCCCAGCATTTT	CASSSQRGTSEKPQHF
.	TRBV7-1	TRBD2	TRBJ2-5	TGTGCCAGCAGCTCGGCAGGGAGGGCGAGGGAGACCCAGTACTTC	CASSSAGRARETQYF